Given below is one TCR beta chain in context. The antigen is not known. Looked up from germline, CDR1 is SGDLS and CDR2 is YYNGEE. J gave up 12 bases and V 6 bases, and 23 bases lay outside the gene matches. The CDR3 is 18 residues long. Generated by immunoSEQ multiplex PCR, the TCRdb table keeps only in-frame clones and is missing some. The sample shows roughly 100,000 clones, over 85% of them seen only once. These data originate in a study of graft-versus-host responses after intestinal transplantation. Whole-study context: Multivisceral, liver-intestinal, or isolated intestinal transplants were received by the recipients. Anti-thymocyte globulin induction, then tacrolimus and steroids for about three years, went to all recipients. Regarding the study as a whole: GvH clones were identified in recipient marrow, with some first appearing in ileum or blood.

The V call is TRBV9, the J call TRBJ1-6; TRBD1 agrees at 8 bases. The TCR sequence derives from a human donor who received an intestinal transplant. Sample: unstimulated CD8+ T cells sorted from spleen or lymph node cells, taken before intestinal transplant. This CDR3 is CASNPAGGTGLFPEPLHF. In DNA, the CDR3 is TGTGCCAGCAACCCAGCCGGAGGGACAGGACTATTCCCGGAACCCCTCCACTTT.